This T cell receptor beta chain comes out of a study of human T cells and chemical hapten exposure. Germline assignment: CDR1 SNHLY and CDR2 FYNNEI. V lost 10 bases and J lost 9; bases outside the gene matches: 12. The CDR3 totals 12 residues. TCRdb recomputed calls from the RACE reads with MiXCR, one row per CDR3 protein. The data contain 75,000 to 95,000 distinct CDR3 sequences, approximately 12% of them singletons. Time point: patch test 1, 2 weeks after DPC sensitization. Indicated treatment: therapeutic diphenylcyclopropenone sensitization with weekly scalp DPC. Sequencing used whole blood, obtained in connection with sensitization to the hapten diphenylcyclopropenone (DPC). The TCR sequence derives from a woman aged 55-69 years with alopecia areata. Some clones in this sample may be carry-over from other donors' samples. The V gene is TRBV2, the J gene TRBJ2-7; 7 bases are a match to TRBD2. The CDR3 coding sequence is TGTGCCACCCGGGACTACACCGGCGGGCAGTACTTC. It is translated as CATRDYTGGQYF.